The 25 T cell receptor beta chains listed next were all sequenced from one sample in a study of beta chain features in type 1 diabetes. Every bit of the isolated RNA underwent reverse transcription, so sequencing read expressed TCRB transcripts. The data were produced by immunoSEQ multiplex PCR, yet TCRdb's version contains in-frame clones alone and is incomplete. The table lists 450,000 or so clones, 11% of them singletons. The source material was naive CD4+ T cells from blood. These receptors came from a woman younger than 30 in good health.

This clone appeared a few times. The chain is built from TRBV5-1 and TRBJ1-2; 7 bases line up with TRBD1. Germline lookup yields CDR1 SGHRS and CDR2 YFSETQ. V was pared by 3 bases and J by 3 bases, with 11 bases of the junction left unmatched. The CDR3 is 16 amino acids. The CDR3 spells CASSSGQVYSDYGYTF. The CDR3 DNA follows: TGCGCCAGCAGCTCCGGACAGGTCTATAGCGACTATGGCTACACCTTC.

The V and J genes are TRBV6-5 and TRBJ2-7; D may be TRBD2 (6 bases). V shed 0 bases and J shed 5 bases, with 11 bases lying between them. Germline V gene data show CDR1 as MNHEY and CDR2 as SVGAGI. There are 14 residues in the CDR3. CDR3 nucleotides: TGTGCCAGCAGTTACTCGGGGGGAGAAGACGAGCAGTACTTC. Its translation: CASSYSGGEDEQYF.

This clone was seen only a few times. The rearrangement links TRBV27 to TRBJ2-7; TRBD2 agrees at 12 bases. Germline values: CDR1 MNHEY, CDR2 SMNVEV (reference sequence). The CDR3 totals 14 residues. V was pared by 7 bases and J by 5 bases, with 6 bases of the junction left unmatched. CDR3 region: CASNPSGRGNEQYF. CDR3 DNA sequence: TGTGCCAGCAATCCTAGCGGGAGGGGGAACGAGCAGTACTTC.

This clone was observed a handful of times. The chain carries TRBV7-8 and TRBJ2-4, with no clear D. Trimming shortened V by 5 bases and J by 6 bases, and 20 bases separated the two germline ends. Looked up from germline, CDR1 is SGHVS and CDR2 is FQNEAQ. The CDR3 spans 16 residues. In nucleotides, the CDR3 is TGTGCCAGCAGCCAACCCCGGGCTCCGAAGGGAAACATTCAGTACTTC. Translation gives CASSQPRAPKGNIQYF.

This clone has just a few counts. This chain connects TRBV4-2 to TRBJ1-2; 9 bases align to TRBD1. Losses at the gene ends were 2 bases for V and 4 bases for J; bases not matched to a gene: 8. Per the germline V gene, CDR1 is LGHNA and CDR2 is YNFKEQ. This CDR3 comprises 16 residues. This CDR3 is CASSQQGQGRIYGYTF. As DNA, the CDR3 is TGTGCCAGCAGCCAACAAGGACAGGGGAGAATCTATGGCTACACCTTC.

The chain combines TRBV27 with TRBJ2-3; 8 bases map to TRBD2. This CDR3 is built from 16 residues. Germline V gives CDR1 MNHEY, CDR2 SMNVEV (reference sequence). With 6 bases clipped from V and 1 base from J, the junction kept 9 bases outside the gene matches. CDR3 nucleotide sequence: TGTGCCAGCAGCCTAAATAGCGGGATGGGCACAGATACGCAGTATTTT. Residues: CASSLNSGMGTDTQYF.

This clone was counted between two and nine times. The genes are TRBV5-1 and TRBJ2-1; D unclear. Per germline, CDR1 SGHRS and CDR2 YFSETQ. The V end lost 1 base, the J end lost 7 bases, and 12 bases lay between the germline ends. This CDR3 contains 14 residues. The CDR3 DNA is TGCGCCAGCAGCTTGTTGGCACAGAGAAATGAGCAGTTCTTC. Protein: CASSLLAQRNEQFF.

The J gene is TRBJ2-1, the V gene TRBV2, with 10 bases matching TRBD1. The J segment lost 9 bases and the V segment lost 4 bases, leaving 3 bases of the junction unmatched. Germline values: CDR1 SNHLY, CDR2 FYNNEI. The CDR3 runs to 13 residues. The CDR3 coding sequence is TGTGCCAGCAGTGCGGGACAGGGGAGTGAGCAGTTCTTC. It encodes CASSAGQGSEQFF.

This clone was found a few times. The chain recombines TRBV7-6 with TRBJ2-1; D is unclear. The germline V gene has CDR1 SGHVS and CDR2 FNYEAQ. This CDR3 is 16 amino acids long. Trimming left V 4 bases short and J 7 bases short, with 20 bases between. CDR3 sequence reads: CASSSPYAKNSNEQFF. DNA for the CDR3: TGTGCCAGCAGCTCCCCGTACGCGAAAAACTCGAATGAGCAGTTCTTC.

The sample holds a few counts of this clone. The V call is TRBV2, the J call TRBJ1-4; 8 bases are a match to TRBD1. The CDR3 runs to 13 residues. Germline-derived CDR1 and CDR2 are SNHLY and FYNNEI. Trimming cost V 6 bases and J 8 bases; bases outside gene matches: 5. The DNA for the CDR3 is TGTGCCAGCAGCCCGGACAGGGTAGAAAAACTGTTTTTT. Protein sequence: CASSPDRVEKLFF. The entire variable domain, with the rest obtained from reference TRBV2 and TRBJ1-4, is as follows: EPEVTQTPSHQVTQMGQEVILRCVPISNHLYFYWYRQILGQKVEFLVSFYNNEISEKSEIFDDQFSVERPDGSNFTLKIRSTKLEDSAMYFCASSPDRVEKLFFGSGTQLSVL.

The chain joins TRBV5-1 to TRBJ2-3, with D possibly TRBD1 on 6 matching bases. In germline, CDR1 is SGHRS, CDR2 YFSETQ. V was clipped by 8 bases and J by 1 base, with 8 bases between them. There are 12 residues in the CDR3. The CDR3 DNA sequence: TGCGCCAGTAGACAGGGCACAGATACGCAGTATTTT. Residues: CASRQGTDTQYF.

This clone was counted between two and nine times. The rearrangement links TRBV5-1 to TRBJ2-5; D is perhaps TRBD1 (6 bases). The CDR3 runs 13 residues. Looked up from germline, CDR1 is SGHRS and CDR2 is YFSETQ. The V gene lost 4 bases and the J gene lost 2 bases, with 9 bases spanning the gap. The CDR3 DNA follows: TGCGCCAGCAGCAGGGGGATACAAGAGACCCAGTACTTC. It encodes CASSRGIQETQYF.

V is TRBV4-1 and J is TRBJ2-1, with 14 bases identical to TRBD2. The CDR3 consists of 16 residues. CDR1 is MGHRA, CDR2 YSYEKL, per germline. V shed 5 bases, J shed 3 bases, and the junction held 3 bases outside the gene matches. The CDR3 coding sequence is TGCGCCAGCAGCTTGGGACTAGCGGGGGTCTACAATGAGCAGTTCTTC. Its translation: CASSLGLAGVYNEQFF.

The rearrangement joins TRBV28 to TRBJ2-5; 10 nucleotides match TRBD1. V shed 7 bases and J 1 base; nucleotides not matched to a gene: 9. Looked up from germline, CDR1 is MDHEN and CDR2 is SYDVKM. The CDR3 length is 16 residues. CDR3 sequence: CASISGTGVPQETQYF. Here the CDR3 DNA reads TGTGCCAGCATCTCGGGGACAGGGGTCCCCCAAGAGACCCAGTACTTC. The whole variable domain, remainder taken from reference TRBV28 and TRBJ2-5, is DVKVTQSSRYLVKRTGEKVFLECVQDMDHENMFWYRQDPGLGLRLIYFSYDVKMKEKGDIPEGYSVSREKKERFSLILESASTNQTSMYLCASISGTGVPQETQYFGPGTRLLVL.

The rearrangement joins TRBV5-6 to TRBJ1-2; D gene uncertain. The CDR3 has 17 amino acids. Per germline, CDR1 SGHDT and CDR2 YYEEEE. V lost 0 bases to trimming and J lost 0 bases, with 15 bases between them. CDR3 coding DNA: TGTGCCAGCAGCTTGGTGCAACGACATACAGCTAACTATGGCTACACCTTC. Translation: CASSLVQRHTANYGYTF.

This clone was seen a handful of times. The V gene is TRBV9, the J gene TRBJ2-2; D may be TRBD1 (6 bases). The CDR3 loop spans 14 amino acids. Germline CDR1 SGDLS, CDR2 YYNGEE. V was pared by 3 bases and J by 2 bases, with 8 bases between. The CDR3 DNA sequence: TGTGCCAGCAGCGCGGACAGCAACACCGGGGAGCTGTTTTTT. Amino acids: CASSADSNTGELFF. Complete variable domain (other parts from reference TRBV9 and TRBJ2-2): DSGVTQTPKHLITATGQRVTLRCSPRSGDLSVYWYQQSLDQGLQFLIQYYNGEERAKGNILERFSAQQFPDLHSELNLSSLELGDSALYFCASSADSNTGELFFGEGSRLTVL.

This clone was counted a few times. V is TRBV6-5 and J is TRBJ2-7; D gene uncertain. V was shortened by 6 bases and J by 0 bases, with 12 bases between the two germline ends. This CDR3 spans 14 amino acids. CDR1 is MNHEY, CDR2 SVGAGI, per germline. The DNA for the CDR3 is TGTGCCAGCAGCAAGTTGGGAAGCTCCTACGAGCAGTACTTC. Protein sequence: CASSKLGSSYEQYF.

V is TRBV5-1 and J is TRBJ1-4; D unclear. Per the germline V gene, CDR1 is SGHRS and CDR2 is YFSETQ. V was pared by 4 bases and J by 6 bases, with 13 bases between. This CDR3 spans 14 amino acids. The CDR3 spells CASSTDLSDEKLFF. CDR3 in DNA: TGCGCCAGCAGCACGGACCTGAGTGATGAAAAACTGTTTTTT.

This chain links TRBV7-9 with TRBJ1-2; no firm D call. The germline CDR1 and CDR2 sequences are SEHNR and FQNEAQ (reference sequence). CDR3 length: 15 residues. V was shortened by 0 bases and J by 8 bases, with 16 bases between the two germline ends. The CDR3 loop is CASSLARELVGGYTF. CDR3 in DNA: TGTGCCAGCAGCTTAGCGAGGGAGCTTGTGGGCGGCTACACCTTC.

This clone showed up just a few times. This rearrangement joins TRBV21-1 to TRBJ2-5; the table's D call, TRBD2, was not checked against the DNA. TRBV21-1 is designated a pseudogene. This CDR3 is built from 14 residues. The CDR3 loop reads CASSKRRIQETQYF. CDR3 DNA: TGTGCCAGCAGCAAACGGAGGATACAAGAGACCCAGTACTTC.

The sample holds a few counts of this clone. The chain links TRBV2 to TRBJ2-7; 11 positions agree with TRBD1. Germline V gene sequence: CDR1 SNHLY, CDR2 FYNNEI. The trim removed 6 bases at V and 12 bases at J, leaving 13 bases unmatched. This CDR3 has 14 residues. CDR3 in DNA: TGTGCCAGCAGCCCGGACAGGGGGCGATTTGTTGTGTACTTC. Its translation: CASSPDRGRFVVYF.

J is TRBJ2-7 and V is TRBV19, with D uncertain. Looked up from germline, CDR1 is LNHDA and CDR2 is SQIVND (reference sequence). The CDR3 consists of 13 residues. The V gene lost 2 bases and the J gene lost 2 bases, with 7 bases spanning the gap. In nucleotides, the CDR3 is TGTGCCAGTAGTATACAAGACCCCTACGAGCAGTACTTC. Its protein is CASSIQDPYEQYF.

This clone was counted between two and nine times. CDR3 amino acids: CASSQESGVFRSNYGYTF. In DNA form, the CDR3 reads TGCGCCAGCAGCCAAGAGAGCGGCGTTTTCAGATCGAACTATGGCTACACCTTC. The chain employs TRBV4-1 and TRBJ1-2; D is unclear. This CDR3 is 18 amino acids long. V lost 0 bases and J lost 2, with 19 bases in between. Germline CDR1 reads MGHRA; CDR2 reads YSYEKL.

A few counts support this clone. J is TRBJ2-3 and V is TRBV30, with 7 bases that match TRBD1. CDR3 size: 15 residues. The J segment lost 2 bases and the V segment lost 2 bases, leaving 7 bases of the junction unmatched. Germline CDR1 is GTSNPN and CDR2 is SVGIG (reference sequence). For the CDR3, the DNA is TGTGCCTGGAGTCCGCGACAGGGATCCACAGATACGCAGTATTTT. As protein: CAWSPRQGSTDTQYF. Together with reference TRBV30 and TRBJ2-3, the CDR3 gives the full variable domain: SQTIHQWPATLVQPVGSPLSLECTVEGTSNPNLYWYRQAAGRGLQLLFYSVGIGQISSEVPQNLSASRPQDRQFILSSKKLLLSDSGFYLCAWSPRQGSTDTQYFGPGTRLTVL.

This clone was recorded only once. The chain links TRBV9 to TRBJ2-2; a possible D gene is TRBD1 (6 bases). Germline V gene lookup returns CDR1 SGDLS and CDR2 YYNGEE. Trimming took 4 bases from V and 1 from J, leaving 11 bases between them. The CDR3 contains 15 residues. CDR3 loop: CASSTQTGNTGELFF. The CDR3 coding sequence is TGTGCCAGCAGCACCCAGACAGGGAACACCGGGGAGCTGTTTTTT. Filled out from reference TRBV9 and TRBJ2-2, the complete variable domain reads DSGVTQTPKHLITATGQRVTLRCSPRSGDLSVYWYQQSLDQGLQFLIQYYNGEERAKGNILERFSAQQFPDLHSELNLSSLELGDSALYFCASSTQTGNTGELFFGEGSRLTVL.